This entry lists 13 T cell receptor beta chains sequenced from one sample in a study of blood T cell repertoires in COVID-19. Profiling relied on immunoSEQ multiplex PCR, and the TCRdb table lists in-frame clones only, not all of them. The repertoire holds about 58,000 clones, with more than 75% as singletons. The sample comprised peripheral blood. These TCRs come from a man in his forties with active COVID-19.

The chain joins TRBV9 to TRBJ1-6; possible D gene TRBD1, 6 bases. The germline V and J ends were trimmed by 3 bases and 6 bases, with 19 bases remaining between them. Germline CDR1 is SGDLS and CDR2 is YYNGEE. The CDR3 is 17 amino acids. The CDR3 DNA reads TGTGCCAGCAGCGCCAGTTGGGGAGACAGGATTAATTCACCCCTCCACTTT. It yields the protein CASSASWGDRINSPLHF.

By share, this clone counts as medium-sized (0.01 to 0.1%). The chain combines TRBV3-1 (or the pseudogene TRBV3-2) with TRBJ2-2, with 7 positions matching TRBD2. This CDR3 comprises 18 residues. Trimming cost V 1 base and J 7 bases; bases outside gene matches: 15. The germline gives CDR1 LGHDT, CDR2 YNNKEL (reference sequence). CDR3 nucleotides: TGTGCCAGCAGCCAAGCGGGCGGGGGATCCCAGAGGGTCGGGGAGCTGTTTTTT. This sequence encodes CASSQAGGGSQRVGELFF.

The chain's CDR3 is CASSKGIAGGVEQFF. The CDR3 bases are TGTGCCAGCAGCAAAGGAATAGCGGGAGGCGTTGAGCAGTTCTTC. The chain joins TRBV21-1 to TRBJ2-1; TRBD2, the table's D call, was not compared with the DNA. TRBV21-1 is designated a pseudogene. The CDR3 is made up of 15 amino acids.

The V and J genes are TRBV7-2 and TRBJ2-1; 15 positions match TRBD2. The germline gives CDR1 SGHTA, CDR2 FQGNSA. CDR3 length equals 17 residues. The V gene end was trimmed by 5 bases and the J gene end by 2 bases; junction bases not matched to a gene: 4. DNA of the CDR3: TGTGCCAGCAGCGGCGGGACTAGCGGGAGGCCCTACAATGAGCAGTTCTTC. This encodes CASSGGTSGRPYNEQFF.

V is TRBV5-1 and J is TRBJ1-4; D gene unclear. CDR1 SGHRS and CDR2 YFSETQ come from the germline V gene. Trimming removed 9 bases from V and 10 bases from J, with 19 bases in between. CDR3 size: 13 residues. The CDR3 DNA is TGCGCCACCCATCCCGGTCCTGGAGGAAAACTGTTTTTT. Its protein product is CATHPGPGGKLFF.

J is TRBJ1-5 and V is TRBV2, with D maybe TRBD1 (5 bases). The V end was cut by 10 bases, the J end by 9 bases, with 22 bases between. Germline V CDR1 and CDR2: SNHLY, FYNNEI. This CDR3 is built from 14 residues. CDR3 loop: CATRGGDGVRPQHF. CDR3 bases: TGTGCCACCCGCGGGGGGGACGGCGTGAGGCCCCAGCATTTT.

V and J are TRBV5-1 and TRBJ2-7; 7 bases agree with TRBD2. The CDR3 sequence is 15 residues long. After removal of 2 bases from V and 3 bases from J, the junction contained 8 bases not matched to a gene. Germline loops: CDR1 SGHRS, CDR2 YFSETQ. The CDR3 DNA reads as TGCGCCAGCAGCTTAGGGCGGGAGTCCTTCTACGAGCAGTACTTC. Translation gives CASSLGRESFYEQYF.

J is TRBJ2-7 and V is TRBV27; the match to TRBD1 covers 9 bases. The CDR3 consists of 16 residues. The V segment lost 5 bases and the J segment 4 bases; nucleotides outside the gene matches: 12. The germline V gene has CDR1 MNHEY and CDR2 SMNVEV (reference sequence). The CDR3 bases are TGTGCCAGCAGTACAAACTACAGGGGGCGGGAATACGAGCAGTACTTC. It yields the protein CASSTNYRGREYEQYF.

This chain connects TRBV5-1 to TRBJ2-5; 14 positions agree with TRBD2. Trimming cost V 4 bases and J 5 bases; bases outside gene matches: 7. CDR1 is SGHRS and CDR2 is YFSETQ in the germline V gene. This CDR3 spans 16 amino acids. CDR3 nucleotide sequence: TGCGCCAGCAGCACGGGGACTAGCGGGAGCGGGGAGACCCAGTACTTC. Translated, it gives CASSTGTSGSGETQYF.

The DNA for the CDR3 is TGTGCCTGGAGTATATCGACTAGCGGGAGGCCAGATACGCAGTATTTT. Its protein product is CAWSISTSGRPDTQYF. V is TRBV30 and J is TRBJ2-3, with TRBD2 identical over 13 bases. Unmatched junction bases numbered 6, after V lost 2 bases and J lost 4 bases. The germline V gene has CDR1 GTSNPN and CDR2 SVGIG (reference sequence). This CDR3 region has 16 residues.

This CDR3 is CATSSRDRVNYGYTF. As DNA, the CDR3 is TGTGCCACCAGCAGCCGGGACAGGGTAAACTATGGCTACACCTTC. The gene calls are TRBV15 and TRBJ1-2; 9 bases are shared with TRBD1. The CDR3 is made up of 15 amino acids. Germline CDR1 reads LNHNV; CDR2 reads YYDKDF (reference sequence). The trim removed 3 bases at V and 2 bases at J, leaving 4 bases unmatched. Full variable domain (missing parts from reference TRBV15 and TRBJ1-2): DAMVIQNPRYQVTQFGKPVTLSCSQTLNHNVMYWYQQKSSQAPKLLFHYYDKDFNNEADTPDNFQSRRPNTSFCFLDIRSPGLGDTAMYLCATSSRDRVNYGYTFGSGTRLTVV.

This clone was observed once. The V and J genes are TRBV24-1 and TRBJ2-2, with a weak D call TRBD2 (6 bases). There are 16 residues in the CDR3. Germline V CDR1 and CDR2: KGHDR, SFDVKD. V lost 5 bases and J 7 bases, leaving 19 bases between the germline ends. The CDR3 DNA reads TGTGCCACCAGTGCCTCGGACTCCCGGCGGGACGGGGAGCTGTTTTTT. Its translation is CATSASDSRRDGELFF.

The chain recombines TRBV6-5 with TRBJ2-7, with D maybe TRBD1 (6 bases). Germline V gene lookup returns CDR1 MNHEY and CDR2 SVGAGI. V was cut by 6 bases and J by 4 bases, with 16 bases left in between. The CDR3 totals 14 residues. The CDR3 protein is CASRWTETLYEQYF. In nucleotides, the CDR3 is TGTGCCAGCAGATGGACAGAAACACTTTACGAGCAGTACTTC.